A selection of T cell receptor beta chains follows, all from one sample in a study of blood T cell repertoires in COVID-19. Generated by immunoSEQ multiplex PCR, the TCRdb table keeps only in-frame clones and is missing some. The sample holds around 120,000 clones; less than 95% are singletons and the top ten take approximately 1.7%. Material: peripheral blood. These receptors were obtained from a human donor with active COVID-19. The donor label of this sample is uncertain. Both conserved end residues are part of each CDR3. A D gene is named only where the DNA matches it firmly. Part of the rows lack a size; the others show once, few, many or a class for expanded clones.

d_call clone_size j_call v_call cdr3_nt cdr3_aa
NA NA TRBJ1-3 TRBV28 TGTGCCAGCAGGCCGGGGGGGGGTGGTGGAAACACCATATATTTT CASRPGGGGGNTIYF
TRBD1 NA TRBJ1-3 TRBV6-5 TGTGCCAGCAGCGCACAGGGGACCTCTGGAAACACCATATATTTT CASSAQGTSGNTIYF
NA NA TRBJ1-2 TRBV2 TGTGCCAGCAGTGATACTGAACTACTTAACTATGGCTACACCTTC CASSDTELLNYGYTF
TRBD2 NA TRBJ2-3 TRBV4-3 TGCGCCAGCAATCGCGGGGGGAGCACAGATACGCAGTATTTT CASNRGGSTDTQYF
NA NA TRBJ2-3 TRBV2 TGTGCCAGCAGTGTACTAGTTAGCACAGATACGCAGTATTTT CASSVLVSTDTQYF
TRBD2 NA TRBJ2-7 TRBV7-2 TGTGCCAGCGGACCCGGGACTAGACCCTACGAGCAGTACTTC CASGPGTRPYEQYF
TRBD2 NA TRBJ2-7 TRBV4-2 TGTGCCAGCAGCCAAGATCAGACTAGCGGACCCTACGAGCAGTACTTC CASSQDQTSGPYEQYF
NA once TRBJ1-3 TRBV6-5 TGTGCCAGCAGTTACGGCAGGGCCCAAAACACCATATATTTT CASSYGRAQNTIYF
NA once TRBJ1-5 TRBV19 TGTGCCAGTAGTAATATTAATCAGCCCCAGCATTTT CASSNINQPQHF
NA NA TRBJ1-1 TRBV4-1 TGCGCCAGCAGCCAACCAGGGATGGCGAACACTGAAGCTTTCTTT CASSQPGMANTEAFF
TRBD2 NA TRBJ2-1 TRBV10-1 TGCGCCAGCAGTGACGCGACTAGCGGGGGCCTGAGTGAGCAGTTCTTC CASSDATSGGLSEQFF
NA NA TRBJ2-1 TRBV28 TGTGCCACTTACTCTCGGGGGACCTCCTACAATGAGCAGTTCTTC CATYSRGTSYNEQFF
TRBD2 NA TRBJ2-6 TRBV4-2 TGTGCCAGCAGCCAGGCACTAGCGGGGGGGCCTGGGGCCAACGTCCTGACTTTC CASSQALAGGPGANVLTF
NA NA TRBJ1-6 TRBV6-5 TGTGCCAGCAGTTACTTTAATTCTAATTCACCCCTCCACTTT CASSYFNSNSPLHF
NA NA TRBJ2-3 TRBV27 TGTGCCAGCAGTTTGTGGGGAGGCACAGATACGCAGTATTTT CASSLWGGTDTQYF
TRBD2 NA TRBJ2-3 TRBV6-2/TRBV6-3 TGTGCCAGCAGCGCGACAGCGGGGAGCACAGATACGCAGTATTTT CASSATAGSTDTQYF
TRBD1 NA TRBJ2-3 TRBV6-1 TGTGCCAGCAGTGATGGGACAGTGCATACGCAGTATTTT CASSDGTVHTQYF
NA NA TRBJ2-6 TRBV18 TGTGCCAGCTCATCAACAGGGGCCAACGTCCTGACTTTC CASSSTGANVLTF
TRBD2 NA TRBJ2-3 TRBV5-1 TGCGCCAGCAGCTTGACTAGCGGGGGCTCTAGCACAGATACGCAGTATTTT CASSLTSGGSSTDTQYF
NA NA TRBJ2-5 TRBV7-2 TGTGCCAGCAGCTTAGCCAGGAATAATAAAGAGACCCAGTACTTC CASSLARNNKETQYF
TRBD1 NA TRBJ2-7 TRBV9 TGTGCCAGCAGCGAGGGACAGGGGGCCTACGAGCAGTACTTC CASSEGQGAYEQYF
TRBD1 NA TRBJ1-2 TRBV4-2 TGTGCCAGCAGCCAAGATAAGGGGGCAAATGGCTACACCTTC CASSQDKGANGYTF
TRBD1 NA TRBJ1-3 TRBV5-1 TGCGCCAGCAGCGGGGGGACAGGGTCTGGAAACACCATATATTTT CASSGGTGSGNTIYF
TRBD1 NA TRBJ2-5 TRBV6-5 TGTGCCAGCAGTTACTCGACAGGGGGCTCAGGGACCCAGTACTTC CASSYSTGGSGTQYF
NA NA TRBJ1-6 TRBV4-3 TGCGCCAGCAGCCAAGCCCACACCAATAATTCACCCCTCCACTTT CASSQAHTNNSPLHF
NA NA TRBJ2-5 TRBV19 TGTGCCAGTAGTATAGTTACAAGCGGTGGAGAGACCCAGTACTTC CASSIVTSGGETQYF
TRBD1 NA TRBJ1-2 TRBV7-2 TGTGCCAGCAGTTACAGGGGAGTAACTGGTGGCTACACCTTC CASSYRGVTGGYTF
NA NA TRBJ1-2 TRBV4-3 TGCGCCAGCAGCCAAGATCAGGGGACGGGGATCTATGGCTACACCTTC CASSQDQGTGIYGYTF
TRBD2 NA TRBJ2-5 TRBV9 TGTGCCAGCAGCCCCCGGCCGACTAGCGGGGGCCAAGAGACCCAGTACTTC CASSPRPTSGGQETQYF
NA once TRBJ1-4 TRBV25-1 TGTGCCAGCAGTCTACAGGGTACAAGTGAAAAACTGTTTTTT CASSLQGTSEKLFF
NA NA TRBJ2-2 TRBV4-1 TGCGCCAGCAGCCAAGATCAGGGGGGAACCGGGGAGCTGTTTTTT CASSQDQGGTGELFF
TRBD1 NA TRBJ2-7 TRBV11-2 TGTGCCAGCAGCTTAGAACGGGACAGAAGCTACGAGCAGTACTTC CASSLERDRSYEQYF
TRBD2 NA TRBJ2-5 TRBV19 TGTGCCAGTAGTGCCCTCGGGACTAGCGAACAAGAGACCCAGTACTTC CASSALGTSEQETQYF
NA NA TRBJ1-6 TRBV7-2 TGTGCCAGCAGCTTACGTGTTAATTCACCCCTCCACTTT CASSLRVNSPLHF
TRBD2 NA TRBJ2-1 TRBV4-3 TGCGCCAGCAGCAGACTAGCGGGGGGCAACAATGAGCAGTTCTTC CASSRLAGGNNEQFF
NA NA TRBJ2-1 TRBV12-3/TRBV12-4 TGTGCCAGCAGTTCACAGGGCTACAATGAGCAGTTCTTC CASSSQGYNEQFF
TRBD2 NA TRBJ2-5 TRBV5-1 TGCGCCAGCAGCTTTGGCGGGGGGGATGGTGAGACCCAGTACTTC CASSFGGGDGETQYF
NA NA TRBJ1-5 TRBV18 TGTGCCAGCTCACCCGTATTCGACAGTCTACAGCCCCAGCATTTT CASSPVFDSLQPQHF
NA NA TRBJ1-2 TRBV24-1 TGTGCCACCAGTGATACCTCGCGGGGGGCAGAGGGCTACACCTTC CATSDTSRGAEGYTF
TRBD1 few TRBJ1-1 TRBV28 TGTGCCAGCAAACCTTGGACAGGGGGCACTGAAGCTTTCTTT CASKPWTGGTEAFF
NA NA TRBJ1-5 TRBV2 TGTGCCAGCAGTGGGGGGACTGAGTACAATCAGCCCCAGCATTTT CASSGGTEYNQPQHF
TRBD1 NA TRBJ2-4 TRBV19 TGTGCCAGTAACTCGAGGGACAGGGTCAAAAACATTCAGTACTTC CASNSRDRVKNIQYF
TRBD1 NA TRBJ1-2 TRBV18 TGTGCCAGCTCAGAGGGACAGGGGGACTATGGCTACACCTTC CASSEGQGDYGYTF
TRBD2 NA TRBJ2-3 TRBV18 TGTGCCAGCTCACCGGCGGGGGATAGCACAGATACGCAGTATTTT CASSPAGDSTDTQYF